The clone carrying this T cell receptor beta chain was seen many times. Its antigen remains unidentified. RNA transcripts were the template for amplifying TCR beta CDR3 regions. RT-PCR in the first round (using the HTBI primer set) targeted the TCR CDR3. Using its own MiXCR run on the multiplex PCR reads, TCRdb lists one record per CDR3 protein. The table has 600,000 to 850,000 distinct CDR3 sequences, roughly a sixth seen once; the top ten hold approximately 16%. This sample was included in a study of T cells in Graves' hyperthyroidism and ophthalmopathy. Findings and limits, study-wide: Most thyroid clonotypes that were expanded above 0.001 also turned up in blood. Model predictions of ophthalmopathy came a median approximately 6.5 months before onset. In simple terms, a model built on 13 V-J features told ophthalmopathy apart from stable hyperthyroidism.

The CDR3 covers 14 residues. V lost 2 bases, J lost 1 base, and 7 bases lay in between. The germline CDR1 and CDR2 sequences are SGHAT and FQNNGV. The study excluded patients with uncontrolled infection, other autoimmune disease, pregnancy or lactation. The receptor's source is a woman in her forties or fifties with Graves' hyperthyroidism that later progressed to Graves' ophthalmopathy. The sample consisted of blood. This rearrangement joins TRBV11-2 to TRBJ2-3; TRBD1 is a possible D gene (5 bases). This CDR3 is CASSLTRGTDTQYF. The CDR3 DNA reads TGTGCCAGCAGCTTAACCAGGGGCACAGATACGCAGTATTTT.